This T cell receptor beta chain was identified in a study of T cell repertoires in cytomegalovirus infection. Overall study: Carrying CMV and the relevant HLA type showed in public TCR beta signatures.

Germline assignment: CDR1 SGHVS and CDR2 FQNEAQ. V was pared by 5 bases and J by 7 bases, with 6 bases of the junction left unmatched. This CDR3 contains 15 residues. At least ten counts were recorded for this clonotype. Its matching antigen is unknown. Overall study findings and caveats: HLA-C-restricted TCR beta clonotypes specific for CMV led the ex vivo response. Summed frequency of shared TCR beta families picked out CMV carriers who also had the relevant HLA.

TCRdb reanalysed the reads using MiXCR and keeps one entry per CDR3 protein. The table records under 600,000 distinct CDR3 sequences, 16% of them present only once. The chain has TRBV7-8 and TRBJ2-1; the match to TRBD1 covers 12 bases. Material: CD8+ T cells from PBMCs. The clonotype originates from a human donor in good health (CMV status not recorded). Some clones in this sample may be carry-over from other donors' samples. The DNA of the CDR3 is TGTGCCAGCAGCACCGGGACAGGGGGCCCAAATGAGCAGTTCTTC. Translated, it gives CASSTGTGGPNEQFF.